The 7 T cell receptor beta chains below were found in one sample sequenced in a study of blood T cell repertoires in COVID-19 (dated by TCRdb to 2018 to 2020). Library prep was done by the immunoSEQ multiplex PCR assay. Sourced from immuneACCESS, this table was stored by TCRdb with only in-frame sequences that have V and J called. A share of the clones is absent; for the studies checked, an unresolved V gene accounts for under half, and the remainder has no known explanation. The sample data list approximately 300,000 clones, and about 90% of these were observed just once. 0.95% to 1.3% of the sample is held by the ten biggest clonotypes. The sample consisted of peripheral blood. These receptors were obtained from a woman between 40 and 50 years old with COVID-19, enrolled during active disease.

CDR3: CAISDFRQVSNEKLFF. CDR3 in DNA: TGTGCCATCAGTGACTTTAGACAGGTGTCTAATGAAAAACTGTTTTTT. The gene calls are TRBV10-3 and TRBJ1-4, with D maybe TRBD1 (6 bases). The CDR3 runs to 16 residues. The V end lost 3 bases, the J end lost 3 bases, and 14 bases lay between the germline ends. Germline CDR1 is ENHRY and CDR2 is SYGVKD.

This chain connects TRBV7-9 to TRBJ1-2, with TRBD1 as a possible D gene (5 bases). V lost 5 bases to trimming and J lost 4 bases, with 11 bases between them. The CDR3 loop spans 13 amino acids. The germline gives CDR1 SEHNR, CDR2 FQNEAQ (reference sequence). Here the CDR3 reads CASSPIDSYGYTF. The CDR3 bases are TGTGCCAGCAGCCCTATTGACAGCTATGGCTACACCTTC. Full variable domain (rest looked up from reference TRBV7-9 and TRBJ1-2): DTGVSQNPRHKITKRGQNVTFRCDPISEHNRLYWYRQTLGQGPEFLTYFQNEAQLEKSRLLSDRFSAERPKGSFSTLEIQRTEQGDSAMYLCASSPIDSYGYTFGSGTRLTVV.

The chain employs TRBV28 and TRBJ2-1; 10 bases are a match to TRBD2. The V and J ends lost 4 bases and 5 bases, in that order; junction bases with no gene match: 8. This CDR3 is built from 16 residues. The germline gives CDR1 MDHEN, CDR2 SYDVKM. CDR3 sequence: CASSSSGGAKNNEQFF. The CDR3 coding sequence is TGTGCCAGCAGTTCAAGCGGGGGGGCGAAGAACAATGAGCAGTTCTTC. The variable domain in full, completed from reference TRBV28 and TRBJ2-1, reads DVKVTQSSRYLVKRTGEKVFLECVQDMDHENMFWYRQDPGLGLRLIYFSYDVKMKEKGDIPEGYSVSREKKERFSLILESASTNQTSMYLCASSSSGGAKNNEQFFGPGTRLTVL.

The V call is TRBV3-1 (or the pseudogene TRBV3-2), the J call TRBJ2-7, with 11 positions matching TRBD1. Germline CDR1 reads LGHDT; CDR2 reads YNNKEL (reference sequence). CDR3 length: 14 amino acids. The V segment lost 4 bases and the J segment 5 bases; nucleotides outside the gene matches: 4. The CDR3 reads CASSPGQGADEQYF. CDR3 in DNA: TGTGCCAGCAGCCCCGGACAGGGGGCGGACGAGCAGTACTTC.

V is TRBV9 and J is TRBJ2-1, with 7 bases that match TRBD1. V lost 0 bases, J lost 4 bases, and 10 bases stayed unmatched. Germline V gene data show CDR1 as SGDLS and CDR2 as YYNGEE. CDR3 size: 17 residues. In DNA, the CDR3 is TGTGCCAGCAGCGTAGTAAGGACAGGCCTCCCATACAATGAGCAGTTCTTC. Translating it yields CASSVVRTGLPYNEQFF.

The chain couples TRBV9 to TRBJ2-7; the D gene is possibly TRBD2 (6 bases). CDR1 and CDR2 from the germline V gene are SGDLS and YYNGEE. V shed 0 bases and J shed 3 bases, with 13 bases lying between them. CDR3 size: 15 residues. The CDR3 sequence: CASSVAGSEGYEQYF. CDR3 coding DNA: TGTGCCAGCAGCGTAGCCGGGAGTGAGGGCTACGAGCAGTACTTC.

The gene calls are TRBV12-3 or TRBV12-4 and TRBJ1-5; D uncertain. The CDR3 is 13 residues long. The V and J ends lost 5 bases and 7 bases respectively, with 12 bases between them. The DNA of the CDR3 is TGTGCCAGCAGTGCCGACGGGATCCAGCCCCAGCATTTT. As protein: CASSADGIQPQHF.